The clone carrying this T cell receptor beta chain was recorded at least ten times. Its cognate antigen is unknown. Clones were read by immunoSEQ multiplex PCR, and TCRdb kept only the in-frame ones, dropping some. The record shows thousands of clones for this sample, with no singletons present. Germline V lookup: CDR1 MGHRA, CDR2 YSYEKL. V gave up 1 base and J gave up 3 bases; unmatched junction bases: 2. The CDR3 is made up of 15 amino acids. This entry is derived from a study of T cells after posttransplantation cyclophosphamide. Cyclophosphamide on days +3 and +4 followed busulfan-fludarabine conditioning and a marrow graft. General study points: Skin or GI-infiltrating T cells shared few TRB sequences with blood. After PTCy, TRB diversity resembled that of CNI/methotrexate controls.

The sample here was PBMCs, taken around 400 days after allogeneic stem cell transplant with posttransplant cyclophosphamide. The rearrangement uses TRBV4-1 and TRBJ1-4; 7 nucleotides match TRBD1. The receptor was derived from a male patient aged 55 to 70 who received an allogeneic stem cell transplant from a related donor, was CMV-positive, and had acute GVHD only. Some T cells may be provided by the graft donor. As DNA, the CDR3 is TGCGCCAGCAGCCAAGTCGGGACAGCTAATGAAAAACTGTTTTTT. Translated: CASSQVGTANEKLFF.